A single T cell receptor (beta chain) is shown here with its context. In the original analysis: Estimation of nucleated cell counts was performed using reference gene primer amplification. The table came from immunoSEQ multiplex PCR; TCRdb's copy has only in-frame clones and leaves some out. That table furnishes V, J and clone size, whereas the DNA furnished D and trimming. The top ten clones hold 6.3% of a sample with some 300,000 clones, over 80% of them seen once. From germline, CDR1 is SGHRS and CDR2 YFSETQ. The CDR3 length is 18 residues. Unmatched junction bases numbered 16, after V lost 4 bases and J lost 9 bases. This specimen comes from a study of blood T cell repertoires in COVID-19. In the study overall: Some COVID-19 samples were acute and others convalescent; all came from the United States, Italy and Spain. T cells, B-cell-depleted T cells, or PBMCs provided the cDNA or gDNA that served as material.

In Seattle, patients joined the study during active infection and were tracked longitudinally. The chain is built from TRBV5-1 and TRBJ2-1; 13 nucleotides match TRBD2. The sample taken for sequencing was peripheral blood. The sequence came from a woman aged 45 to 65 with COVID-19, enrolled during active disease. CDR3 DNA: TGCGCCAGCAGCGCCGCGGGGGGACTAGCGGGGATAGGGACTGAGCAGTTCTTC. Its protein is CASSAAGGLAGIGTEQFF.